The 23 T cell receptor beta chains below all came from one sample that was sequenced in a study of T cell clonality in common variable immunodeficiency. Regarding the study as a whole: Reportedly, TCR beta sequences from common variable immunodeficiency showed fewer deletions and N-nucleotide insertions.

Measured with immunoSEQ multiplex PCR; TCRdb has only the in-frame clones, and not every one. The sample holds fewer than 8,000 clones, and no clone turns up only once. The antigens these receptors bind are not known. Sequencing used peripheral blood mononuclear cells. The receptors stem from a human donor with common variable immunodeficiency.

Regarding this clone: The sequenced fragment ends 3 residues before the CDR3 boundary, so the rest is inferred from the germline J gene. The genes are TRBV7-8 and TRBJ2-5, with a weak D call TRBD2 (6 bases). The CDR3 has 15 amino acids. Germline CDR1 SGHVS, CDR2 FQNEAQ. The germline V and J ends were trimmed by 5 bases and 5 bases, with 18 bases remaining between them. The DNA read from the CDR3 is TGTGCCAGCAGCGTCCTAACCGGGACTCCGGAGACC. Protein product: CASSVLTGTPET. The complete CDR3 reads CASSVLTGTPETQYF.

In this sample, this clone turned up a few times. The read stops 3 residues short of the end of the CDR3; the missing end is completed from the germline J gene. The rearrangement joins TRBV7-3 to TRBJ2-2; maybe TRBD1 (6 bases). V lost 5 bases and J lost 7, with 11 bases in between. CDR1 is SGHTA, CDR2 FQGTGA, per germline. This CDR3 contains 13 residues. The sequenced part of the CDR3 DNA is TGTGCCAGCAGCCAAACAGGGATCGGGGAG. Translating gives CASSQTGIGE. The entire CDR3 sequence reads CASSQTGIGELFF. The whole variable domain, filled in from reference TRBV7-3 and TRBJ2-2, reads GAGVSQTPSNKVTEKGKYVELRCDPISGHTALYWYRQSLGQGPEFLIYFQGTGAADDSGLPNDRFFAVRPEGSVSTLKIQRTERGDSAVYLCASSQTGIGELFFGEGSRLTVL.

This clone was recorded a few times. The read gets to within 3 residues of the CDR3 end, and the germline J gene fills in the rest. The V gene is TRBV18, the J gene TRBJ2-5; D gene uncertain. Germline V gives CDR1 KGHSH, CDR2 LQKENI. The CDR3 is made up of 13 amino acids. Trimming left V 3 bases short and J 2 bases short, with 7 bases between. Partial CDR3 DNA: TGTGCCAGCTCACCGGCTCAGCAAGAGACC. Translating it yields CASSPAQQET. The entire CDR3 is CASSPAQQETQYF.

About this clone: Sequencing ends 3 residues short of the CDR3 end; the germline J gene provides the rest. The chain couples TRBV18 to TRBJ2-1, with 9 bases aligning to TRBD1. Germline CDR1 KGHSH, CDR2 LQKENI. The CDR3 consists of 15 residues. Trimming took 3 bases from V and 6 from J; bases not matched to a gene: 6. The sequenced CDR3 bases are TGTGCCAGCTCACCCGTGGGGACAGGGACCAATGAG. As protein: CASSPVGTGTNE. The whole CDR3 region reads CASSPVGTGTNEQFF.

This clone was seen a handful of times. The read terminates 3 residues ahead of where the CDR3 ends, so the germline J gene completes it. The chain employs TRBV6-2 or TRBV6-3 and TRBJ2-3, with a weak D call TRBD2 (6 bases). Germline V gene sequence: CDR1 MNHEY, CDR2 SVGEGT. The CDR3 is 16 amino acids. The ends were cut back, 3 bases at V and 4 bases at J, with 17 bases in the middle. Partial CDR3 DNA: TGTGCCAGCAGTTATCCTCGGGGGAGTCTATCAGATACG. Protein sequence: CASSYPRGSLSDT. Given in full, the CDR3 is CASSYPRGSLSDTQYF.

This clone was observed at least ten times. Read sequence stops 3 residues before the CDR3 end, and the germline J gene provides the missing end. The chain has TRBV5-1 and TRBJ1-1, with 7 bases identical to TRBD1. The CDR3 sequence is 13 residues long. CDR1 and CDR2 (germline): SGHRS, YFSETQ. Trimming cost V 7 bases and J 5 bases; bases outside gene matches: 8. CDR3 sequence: CASSRQGATEAFF. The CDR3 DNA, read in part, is TGCGCCAGCTCTCGACAGGGTGCGACTGAA. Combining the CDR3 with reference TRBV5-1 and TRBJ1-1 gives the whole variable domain KAGVTQTPRYLIKTRGQQVTLSCSPISGHRSVSWYQQTPGQGLQFLFEYFSETQRNKGNFPGRFSGRQFSNSRSEMNVSTLELGDSALYLCASSRQGATEAFFGQGTRLTVV.

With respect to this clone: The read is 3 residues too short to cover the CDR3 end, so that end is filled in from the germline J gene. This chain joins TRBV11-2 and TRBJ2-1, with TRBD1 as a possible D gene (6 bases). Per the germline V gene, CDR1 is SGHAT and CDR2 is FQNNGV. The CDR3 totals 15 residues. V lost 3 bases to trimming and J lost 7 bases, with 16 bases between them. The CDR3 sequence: CASSFVDRWENEQFF. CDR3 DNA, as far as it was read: TGTGCCAGCAGCTTTGTCGACAGGTGGGAAAATGAG.

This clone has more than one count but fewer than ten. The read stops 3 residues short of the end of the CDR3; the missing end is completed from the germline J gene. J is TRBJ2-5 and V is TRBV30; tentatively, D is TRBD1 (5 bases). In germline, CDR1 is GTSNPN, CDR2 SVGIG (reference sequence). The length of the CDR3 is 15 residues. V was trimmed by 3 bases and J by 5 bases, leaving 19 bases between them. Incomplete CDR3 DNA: TGTGCCTGGAGAGACATGGGCCCCAAGGGGGAGACC. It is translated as CAWRDMGPKGET. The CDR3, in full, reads CAWRDMGPKGETQYF.

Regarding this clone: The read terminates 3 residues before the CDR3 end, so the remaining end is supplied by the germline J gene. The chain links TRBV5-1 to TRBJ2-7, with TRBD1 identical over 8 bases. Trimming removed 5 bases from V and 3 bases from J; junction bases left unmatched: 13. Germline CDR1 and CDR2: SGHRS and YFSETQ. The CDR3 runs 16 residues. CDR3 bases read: TGCGCCAGCAGGACGACTTTGACAGGGGCATACTACGAG. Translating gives CASRTTLTGAYYE. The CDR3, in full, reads CASRTTLTGAYYEQYF.

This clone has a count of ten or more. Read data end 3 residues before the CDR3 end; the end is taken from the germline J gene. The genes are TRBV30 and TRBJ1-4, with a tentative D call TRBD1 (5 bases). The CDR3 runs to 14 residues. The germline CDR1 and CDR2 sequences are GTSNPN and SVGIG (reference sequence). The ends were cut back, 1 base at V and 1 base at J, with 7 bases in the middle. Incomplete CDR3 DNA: TGTGCCTGGAGTGAAGGGGTAACTAATGAAAAA. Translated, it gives CAWSEGVTNEK. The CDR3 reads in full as CAWSEGVTNEKLFF.

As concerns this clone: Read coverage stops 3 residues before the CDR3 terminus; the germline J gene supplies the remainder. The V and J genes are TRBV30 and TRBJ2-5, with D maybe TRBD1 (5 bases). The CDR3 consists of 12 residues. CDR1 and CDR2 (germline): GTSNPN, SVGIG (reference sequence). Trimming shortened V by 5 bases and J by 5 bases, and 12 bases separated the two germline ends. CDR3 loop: CAWGTGSETQYF. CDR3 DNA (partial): TGTGCCTGGGGAACAGGCTCGGAGACC. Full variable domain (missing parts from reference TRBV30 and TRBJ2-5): SQTIHQWPATLVQPVGSPLSLECTVEGTSNPNLYWYRQAAGRGLQLLFYSVGIGQISSEVPQNLSASRPQDRQFILSSKKLLLSDSGFYLCAWGTGSETQYFGPGTRLLVL.

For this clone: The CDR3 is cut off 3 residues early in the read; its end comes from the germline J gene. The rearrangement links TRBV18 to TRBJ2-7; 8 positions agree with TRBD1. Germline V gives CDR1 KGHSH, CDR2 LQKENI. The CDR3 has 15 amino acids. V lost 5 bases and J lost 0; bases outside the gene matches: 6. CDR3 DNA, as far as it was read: TGTGCCAGCTCAGACCGGGACAGGAGCTCCTACGAG. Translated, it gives CASSDRDRSSYE. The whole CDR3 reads CASSDRDRSSYEQYF.

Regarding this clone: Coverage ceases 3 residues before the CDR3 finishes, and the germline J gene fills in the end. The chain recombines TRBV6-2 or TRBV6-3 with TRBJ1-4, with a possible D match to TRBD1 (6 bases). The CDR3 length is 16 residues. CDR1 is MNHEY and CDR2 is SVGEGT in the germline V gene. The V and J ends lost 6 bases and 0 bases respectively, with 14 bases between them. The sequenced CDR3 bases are TGTGCCAGCAGCCATGGACAGAATCCAACTAATGAAAAA. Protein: CASSHGQNPTNEK. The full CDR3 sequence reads CASSHGQNPTNEKLFF.

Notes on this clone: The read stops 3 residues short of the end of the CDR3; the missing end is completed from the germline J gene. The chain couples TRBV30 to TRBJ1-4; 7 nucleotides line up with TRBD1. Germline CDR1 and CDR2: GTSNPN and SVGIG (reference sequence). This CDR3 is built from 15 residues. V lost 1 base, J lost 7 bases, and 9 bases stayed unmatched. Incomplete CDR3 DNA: TGTGCCTGGAGTGCCCAAGGGGGCGGTGGTGAAAAA. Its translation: CAWSAQGGGGEK. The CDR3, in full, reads CAWSAQGGGGEKLFF.

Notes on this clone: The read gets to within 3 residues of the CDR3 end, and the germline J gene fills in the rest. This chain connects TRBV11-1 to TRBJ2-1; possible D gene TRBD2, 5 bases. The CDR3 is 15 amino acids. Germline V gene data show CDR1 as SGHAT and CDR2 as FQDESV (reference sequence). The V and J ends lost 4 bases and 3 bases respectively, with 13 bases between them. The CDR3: CASSYGGGLYNEQFF. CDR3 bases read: TGTGCCAGCAGCTATGGCGGAGGACTCTACAATGAG. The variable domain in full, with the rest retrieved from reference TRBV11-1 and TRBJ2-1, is EAEVAQSPRYKITEKSQAVAFWCDPISGHATLYWYRQILGQGPELLVQFQDESVVDDSQLPKDRFSAERLKGVDSTLKIQPAELGDSAMYLCASSYGGGLYNEQFFGPGTRLTVL.

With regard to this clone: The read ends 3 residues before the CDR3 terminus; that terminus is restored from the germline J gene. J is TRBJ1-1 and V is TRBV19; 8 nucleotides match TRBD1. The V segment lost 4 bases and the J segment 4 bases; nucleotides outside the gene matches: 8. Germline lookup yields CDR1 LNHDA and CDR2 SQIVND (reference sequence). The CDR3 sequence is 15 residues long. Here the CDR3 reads CASSRRQGPSTEAFF. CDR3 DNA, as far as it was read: TGTGCCAGTAGTAGAAGACAGGGGCCCAGCACTGAA. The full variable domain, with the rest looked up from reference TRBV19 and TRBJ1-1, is DGGITQSPKYLFRKEGQNVTLSCEQNLNHDAMYWYRQDPGQGLRLIYYSQIVNDFQKGDIAEGYSVSREKKESFPLTVTSAQKNPTAFYLCASSRRQGPSTEAFFGQGTRLTVV.

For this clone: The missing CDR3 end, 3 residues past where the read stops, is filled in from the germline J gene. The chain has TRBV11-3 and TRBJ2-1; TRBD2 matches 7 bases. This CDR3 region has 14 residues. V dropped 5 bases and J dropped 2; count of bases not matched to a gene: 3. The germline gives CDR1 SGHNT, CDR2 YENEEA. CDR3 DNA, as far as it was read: TGTGCCAGCAGCAGCGGGAAACCCTACAATGAG. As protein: CASSSGKPYNE. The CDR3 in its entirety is CASSSGKPYNEQFF.

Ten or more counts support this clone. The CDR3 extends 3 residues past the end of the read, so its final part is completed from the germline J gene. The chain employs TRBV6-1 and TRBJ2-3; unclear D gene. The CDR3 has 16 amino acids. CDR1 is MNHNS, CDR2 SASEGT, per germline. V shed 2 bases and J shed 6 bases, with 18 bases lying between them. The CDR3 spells CASSELLSSLGDTQYF. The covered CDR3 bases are TGTGCCAGCAGTGAACTTCTCTCGAGTCTCGGTGATACG.

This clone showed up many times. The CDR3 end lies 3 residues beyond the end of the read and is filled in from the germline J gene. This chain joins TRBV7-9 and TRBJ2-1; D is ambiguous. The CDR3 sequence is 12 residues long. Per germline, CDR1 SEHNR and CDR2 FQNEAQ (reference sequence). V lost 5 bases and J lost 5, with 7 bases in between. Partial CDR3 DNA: TGTGCCAGCAGCGACCGGGACAATGAG. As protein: CASSDRDNE. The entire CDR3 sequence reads CASSDRDNEQFF.

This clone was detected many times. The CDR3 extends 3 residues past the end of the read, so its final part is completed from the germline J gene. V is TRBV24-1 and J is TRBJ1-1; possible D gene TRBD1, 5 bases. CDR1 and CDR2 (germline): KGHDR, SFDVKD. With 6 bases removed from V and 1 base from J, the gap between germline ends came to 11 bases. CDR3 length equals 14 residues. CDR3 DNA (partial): TGTGCCACCAGTAGTGGGGCAGGGAACACTGAA. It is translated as CATSSGAGNTE. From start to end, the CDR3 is CATSSGAGNTEAFF.

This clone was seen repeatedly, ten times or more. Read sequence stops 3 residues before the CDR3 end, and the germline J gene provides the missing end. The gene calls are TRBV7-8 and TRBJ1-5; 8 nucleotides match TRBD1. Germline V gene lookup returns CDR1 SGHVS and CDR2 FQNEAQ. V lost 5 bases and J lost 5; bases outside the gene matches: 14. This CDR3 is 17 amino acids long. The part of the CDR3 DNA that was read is TGTGCCAGCAGCCGAAAAACAAATGGACAGGGCCATCAGCCC. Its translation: CASSRKTNGQGHQP. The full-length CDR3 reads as CASSRKTNGQGHQPQHF.

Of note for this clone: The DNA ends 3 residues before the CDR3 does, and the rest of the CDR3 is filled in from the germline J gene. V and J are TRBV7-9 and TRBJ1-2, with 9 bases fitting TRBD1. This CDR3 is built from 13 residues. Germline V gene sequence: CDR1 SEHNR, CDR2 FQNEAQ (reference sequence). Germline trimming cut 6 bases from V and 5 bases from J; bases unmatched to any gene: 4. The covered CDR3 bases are TGTGCCAGCAGTGCAGACAGGGGGTATGGC. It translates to CASSADRGYG. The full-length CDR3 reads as CASSADRGYGYTF.

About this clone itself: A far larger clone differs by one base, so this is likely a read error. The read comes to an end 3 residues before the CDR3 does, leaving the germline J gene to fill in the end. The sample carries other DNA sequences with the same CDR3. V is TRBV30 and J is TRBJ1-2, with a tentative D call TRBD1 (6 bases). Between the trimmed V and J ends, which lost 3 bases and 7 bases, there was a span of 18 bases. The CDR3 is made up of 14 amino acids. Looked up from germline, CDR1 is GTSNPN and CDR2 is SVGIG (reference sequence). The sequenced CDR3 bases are TGTGCCTGGAGCCTCGGACATCAAGGGGGTGGC. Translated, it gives CAWSLGHQGGG. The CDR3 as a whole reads CAWSLGHQGGGYTF.